One and the same sample provided the 12 T cell receptor beta chains below, sequenced in a study of cytomegalovirus exposure and HLA in healthy donors. Researchers ran the PCR with 60 Vbeta and 13 Jbeta primers. Only in-frame clones appear in the TCRdb table, and some are missing; sequencing was by immunoSEQ multiplex PCR. This sample has some 190,000 clones; about 9% occur once, and the top ten carry approximately 1.4%. Input material: PBMCs. The receptors come from a woman in her thirties in good health and CMV-seropositive.

The CDR3 sequence: CASSRGGEATIYF. As DNA, the CDR3 is TGTGCCAGCAGCCGAGGGGGGGAGGCCACCATATATTTT. The V gene is TRBV5-4, the J gene TRBJ1-3, with a weak D call TRBD1 (6 bases). V lost 4 bases, J lost 9 bases, and 14 bases lay in between. In germline, CDR1 is SGHNT, CDR2 YYREEE (reference sequence). CDR3 size: 13 residues.

This sequence joins TRBV5-8 and TRBJ1-2, with 8 bases identical to TRBD1. Per the germline V gene, CDR1 is SGHTS and CDR2 is YDEGEE. The CDR3 runs 14 residues. V shed 4 bases, J shed 8 bases, and the junction held 10 bases outside the gene matches. CDR3 in DNA: TGTGCCAGCAGCGGGGCCCTGACAGGGGAGGGCTACACCTTC. Translation: CASSGALTGEGYTF.

The sample holds a few counts of this clone. The chain joins TRBV2 to TRBJ1-1; no definite D call. The CDR3 is 14 residues long. Germline CDR1 and CDR2: SNHLY and FYNNEI. The germline V and J ends were trimmed by 3 bases and 0 bases, with 8 bases remaining between them. CDR3 protein: CASSDLEMNTEAFF. DNA of the CDR3: TGTGCCAGCAGTGACCTGGAGATGAACACTGAAGCTTTCTTT.

This clone has a handful of counts. The sample contains more than one DNA sequence encoding this CDR3. The V and J genes are TRBV5-1 and TRBJ2-5; 8 bases line up with TRBD2. V was pared by 0 bases and J by 4 bases, with 5 bases of the junction left unmatched. The CDR3 has 15 residues. Germline V CDR1 and CDR2: SGHRS, YFSETQ. CDR3 DNA sequence: TGCGCCAGCAGCTTGGCACCGGGAGGGGGAGAGACCCAGTACTTC. Its translation is CASSLAPGGGETQYF.

This clone was seen a few times. V and J are TRBV10-3 and TRBJ2-7; 10 bases are shared with TRBD1. This CDR3 is 13 amino acids long. The germline gives CDR1 ENHRY, CDR2 SYGVKD. After removal of 4 bases from V and 5 bases from J, the junction contained 2 bases not matched to a gene. The chain's CDR3 is CAISGTGGHEQYF. CDR3 nucleotides: TGTGCCATCAGTGGGACAGGGGGGCACGAGCAGTACTTC.

This sequence joins TRBV27 and TRBJ2-2; weak D call: TRBD1 (5 bases). The ends were cut back, 5 bases at V and 0 bases at J, with 7 bases in the middle. Germline CDR1 MNHEY, CDR2 SMNVEV (reference sequence). The CDR3 spans 14 residues. CDR3 loop: CASSMDTNTGELFF. The CDR3, as DNA: TGTGCCAGCAGTATGGACACGAACACCGGGGAGCTGTTTTTT.

The V gene is TRBV19, the J gene TRBJ2-1; TRBD2 aligns across 9 bases. The CDR3 covers 14 residues. In germline, CDR1 is LNHDA, CDR2 SQIVND (reference sequence). With V trimmed by 4 bases and J by 8 bases, 6 bases remained unmatched. CDR3 DNA sequence: TGTGCCAGTAGTAGGGGGACTAGCATGGATGAGCAGTTCTTC. Translation gives CASSRGTSMDEQFF.

V gene TRBV9 combines with J gene TRBJ2-1; 10 bases map to TRBD2. V lost 0 bases, J lost 6 bases, and 3 bases stayed unmatched. Germline CDR1 reads SGDLS; CDR2 reads YYNGEE. This CDR3 has 15 residues. The CDR3 sequence: CASSVGTSGINEQFF. CDR3 sequence (DNA): TGTGCCAGCAGCGTAGGAACTAGCGGGATCAATGAGCAGTTCTTC.

CDR3 residues: CASSLPGDGTQYF. The CDR3 nucleotides read TGCGCCAGCAGCTTGCCGGGTGATGGGACCCAGTACTTC. The gene calls are TRBV5-1 and TRBJ2-5; D is undetermined. Germline V lookup: CDR1 SGHRS, CDR2 YFSETQ. V lost 1 base, J lost 7 bases, and 11 bases lay in between. This CDR3 spans 13 amino acids.

The chain combines TRBV6-5 with TRBJ2-2; D may be TRBD1 (5 bases). The germline CDR1 and CDR2 sequences are MNHEY and SVGAGI. V lost 4 bases and J 5 bases, leaving 8 bases between the germline ends. CDR3 size: 13 residues. CDR3 residues: CASSLQATGELFF. The CDR3 DNA follows: TGTGCCAGCAGTTTACAGGCTACCGGGGAGCTGTTTTTT.

This clone was seen a handful of times. The chain joins TRBV9 to TRBJ2-5, with D tentatively TRBD2 (5 bases). CDR3 size: 16 residues. CDR1 is SGDLS, CDR2 YYNGEE, per germline. The germline V and J ends were trimmed by 4 bases and 7 bases, with 23 bases remaining between them. The CDR3 reads CASSPSGGRHPGTQYF. For the CDR3, the DNA is TGTGCCAGCAGCCCCTCCGGCGGGCGCCACCCAGGGACCCAGTACTTC. Based on the CDR3 plus reference TRBV9 and TRBJ2-5, the full variable domain is DSGVTQTPKHLITATGQRVTLRCSPRSGDLSVYWYQQSLDQGLQFLIQYYNGEERAKGNILERFSAQQFPDLHSELNLSSLELGDSALYFCASSPSGGRHPGTQYFGPGTRLLVL.

This clone was found a few times. The gene calls are TRBV11-2 and TRBJ1-2, with 10 bases lining up with TRBD1. Germline trimming cut 4 bases from V and 1 base from J; bases unmatched to any gene: 6. Per the germline V gene, CDR1 is SGHAT and CDR2 is FQNNGV. The CDR3 is made up of 16 amino acids. CDR3 nucleotides: TGTGCCAGCAGCTCGACAGGGGGCGCGGATAACTATGGCTACACCTTC. Its protein product is CASSSTGGADNYGYTF.